These T cell receptor beta chains were read from a single sample in a study of shared clonotypes between healthy human individuals. Sequenced by immunoSEQ multiplex PCR; TCRdb stores in-frame clones only, minus some. The table includes 600,000 or so clones, approximately 95% detected once. Sequencing input: naive CD8+ T cells sorted from blood. The receptors stem from a woman aged 25-40 years in good health. The CDR3 runs from the conserved cysteine through the conserved F or W. A D gene is named only where the DNA matches it firmly. The size of a clone is reported for some rows only, either as once, few or many, or as a class for expanded clones.

18,TRBJ2-1,TRBD2,-,TRBV7-8,CASHWDVLSGRELHEQFF,TGTGCCAGCCACTGGGACGTTTTGAGTGGGCGGGAGCTACATGAGCAGTTCTTC
13,TRBJ2-7,TRBD1,once,TRBV9,CASSAGDRTGKYF,TGTGCCAGCAGCGCGGGGGACAGGACGGGGAAGTACTTC
11,TRBJ2-7,TRBD1,-,TRBV29-1,CSAWTGNEQYF,TGCAGCGCGTGGACAGGGAACGAGCAGTACTTC
15,TRBJ2-7,-,-,TRBV19,CASSMGQGGLYEQYF,TGTGCCAGTAGTATGGGCCAGGGGGGCCTCTACGAGCAGTACTTC
15,TRBJ1-4,-,-,TRBV27,CASSPEAASNEKLFF,TGTGCCAGCAGTCCCGAAGCAGCAAGTAATGAAAAACTGTTTTTT
16,TRBJ2-1,-,-,TRBV15,CATSRHRASSYNEQFF,TGTGCCACCAGCAGACACAGGGCTAGCTCCTACAATGAGCAGTTCTTC
15,TRBJ2-3,TRBD1,once,TRBV28,CASSLLGQFTDTQYF,TGTGCCAGCAGTTTATTGGGACAGTTCACAGATACGCAGTATTTT
14,TRBJ1-1,-,-,TRBV27,CASSFVGGYTEAFF,TGTGCCAGCAGTTTCGTAGGCGGATACACTGAAGCTTTCTTT
12,TRBJ2-4,-,-,TRBV7-9,CASSFNREIQYF,TGTGCCAGCAGCTTTAACAGGGAGATTCAGTACTTC
13,TRBJ2-1,-,-,TRBV5-6,CASSLVALREQFF,TGTGCCAGCAGCTTGGTGGCTCTTAGGGAGCAGTTCTTC
11,TRBJ2-7,-,-,TRBV30,CAWSEGYEQYF,TGTGCCTGGAGTGAGGGATACGAGCAGTACTTC
15,TRBJ2-7,TRBD2,once,TRBV9,CASSAGGDHSYEQYF,TGTGCCAGCAGCGCCGGGGGGGACCACTCCTACGAGCAGTACTTC
12,TRBJ2-1,TRBD2,-,TRBV28,CASSDTGREQFF,TGTGCCAGCAGTGACACCGGGAGGGAGCAGTTCTTC
15,TRBJ2-7,-,-,TRBV4-1,CASSPYGNRIDEQYF,TGCGCCAGCAGTCCGTACGGGAACCGGATTGACGAGCAGTACTTC
13,TRBJ2-7,-,-,TRBV19,CASSIAVSYEQYF,TGTGCCAGTAGTATCGCAGTCTCCTACGAGCAGTACTTC
16,TRBJ2-2,TRBD2,-,TRBV13,CASSPRIAGSTGELFF,TGTGCCAGCAGCCCCCGGATAGCGGGGTCCACCGGGGAGCTGTTTTTT
15,TRBJ2-3,TRBD2,once,TRBV7-8,CASSGRSGRTDTQYF,TGTGCCAGCAGCGGCAGAAGCGGGAGAACAGATACGCAGTATTTT
13,TRBJ2-7,-,-,TRBV25-1,CASSPAARYEQYF,TGTGCCAGCAGTCCCGCGGCACGCTACGAGCAGTACTTC
13,TRBJ2-7,-,-,TRBV5-5,CASSDLRSYEQYF,TGTGCCAGCAGCGACCTCCGCAGCTACGAGCAGTACTTC
15,TRBJ2-7,TRBD1,-,TRBV18,CASSPQDRASYEQYF,TGTGCCAGCTCACCACAAGACAGGGCCTCCTACGAGCAGTACTTC
15,TRBJ2-7,-,-,TRBV28,CASRPLHTRGNEQYF,TGTGCCAGCAGGCCCCTTCACACGCGTGGGAACGAGCAGTACTTC
18,TRBJ2-7,-,once,TRBV10-1,CASYPSLRRVLLSYEQYF,TGCGCCAGCTATCCATCACTACGTCGGGTCCTCCTCTCCTACGAGCAGTACTTC
14,TRBJ2-1,TRBD2,-,TRBV27,CASRSSGDYNEQFF,TGTGCCAGCCGAAGCAGCGGGGATTACAATGAGCAGTTCTTC
16,TRBJ2-1,-,-,TRBV5-4,CASSYMGGPLGDEQFF,TGTGCCAGCAGCTATATGGGAGGCCCCTTGGGCGATGAGCAGTTCTTC
12,TRBJ1-2,TRBD1,-,TRBV30,CAWGDRGLGYTF,TGTGCCTGGGGGGACAGGGGGCTTGGCTACACCTTC
16,TRBJ2-7,-,once,TRBV27,CASSPLGQSGAYEQYF,TGTGCCAGCAGTCCCTTAGGACAGTCAGGGGCCTACGAGCAGTACTTC
11,TRBJ1-2,-,-,TRBV27,CASRDTYGYTF,TGTGCCAGCAGGGACACCTATGGCTACACCTTC
15,TRBJ1-1,-,-,TRBV11-2,CASSENRAGNTEAFF,TGTGCCAGCAGCGAAAACAGGGCTGGGAACACTGAAGCTTTCTTT
12,TRBJ1-6,-,-,TRBV27,CASGLGSSPLHF,TGTGCCAGCGGGCTCGGAAGCTCACCCCTCCACTTT
12,TRBJ1-1,-,-,TRBV10-2,CASNFKNTEAFF,TGCGCCTCCAATTTCAAGAACACTGAAGCTTTCTTT
15,TRBJ2-7,-,-,TRBV5-6,CASSLASISSYEQYF,TGTGCCAGCAGCCTTGCGAGTATAAGCTCCTACGAGCAGTACTTC
14,TRBJ1-1,-,once,TRBV27,CASSLSWGNTEAFF,TGTGCCAGCAGTTTATCGTGGGGCAATACTGAAGCTTTCTTT
14,TRBJ2-2,-,-,TRBV9,CASSVEGRAGELFF,TGTGCCAGCAGCGTAGAGGGGAGAGCTGGGGAGCTGTTTTTT
13,TRBJ1-1,-,-,TRBV19,CASSQGTNTEAFF,TGTGCCAGTAGTCAGGGGACGAACACTGAAGCTTTCTTT
14,TRBJ2-7,TRBD2,once,TRBV29-1,CSVEGGRVGDEQYF,TGCAGCGTTGAAGGCGGGAGGGTCGGCGACGAGCAGTACTTC
15,TRBJ2-2,TRBD2,-,TRBV27,CASSLGLAATGELFF,TGTGCCAGTAGTTTGGGTCTAGCGGCCACCGGGGAGCTGTTTTTT
14,TRBJ2-7,TRBD1,-,TRBV7-2,CASSARRGTNEQYF,TGTGCCAGCAGCGCACGCAGGGGGACCAACGAGCAGTACTTC
16,TRBJ2-1,-,-,TRBV11-2,CASRLGDGGIISEQFF,TGTGCCAGCAGGCTGGGGGACGGCGGGATCATCAGCGAGCAGTTCTTC
14,TRBJ2-7,-,-,TRBV7-9,CASSLLGRTYEQYF,TGTGCCAGCAGCTTGTTGGGACGGACCTACGAGCAGTACTTC
13,TRBJ1-1,TRBD1,once,TRBV9,CASSASTGGWAFF,TGTGCCAGCAGCGCCAGTACAGGGGGCTGGGCTTTCTTT
13,TRBJ1-2,TRBD1,few,TRBV29-1,CSVEEQGIYGYTF,TGCAGCGTTGAAGAACAGGGGATTTATGGCTACACCTTC
15,TRBJ2-7,-,-,TRBV7-8,CASSLGPGDYYEQYF,TGTGCCAGCAGCTTAGGTCCCGGAGATTATTACGAGCAGTACTTC
15,TRBJ2-7,TRBD1,-,TRBV5-6,CASSSLGQGYHEQYF,TGTGCCAGCAGCTCGCTAGGACAGGGGTACCACGAGCAGTACTTC
14,TRBJ2-7,-,-,TRBV7-8,CASSLGTDFDEQYF,TGTGCCAGCAGCTTAGGGACAGATTTTGACGAGCAGTACTTC
16,TRBJ2-1,-,-,TRBV6-5,CASSYTRTDSYNEQFF,TGTGCCAGCAGTTACACCAGGACCGACTCCTACAATGAGCAGTTCTTC
14,TRBJ2-3,TRBD2,-,TRBV19,CASSSGLVADTQYF,TGTGCCAGTAGTTCTGGACTAGTGGCAGATACGCAGTATTTT
15,TRBJ2-7,-,-,TRBV10-3,CAITPSWDVGREQYF,TGTGCCATCACCCCCTCATGGGACGTGGGGCGCGAGCAGTACTTC
16,TRBJ2-7,-,-,TRBV4-1,CASSQLAGGYSYEQYF,TGCGCCAGCAGCCAGTTGGCAGGCGGGTACTCCTACGAGCAGTACTTC
14,TRBJ1-1,-,-,TRBV28,CASRYRVGNTEAFF,TGTGCCAGCAGGTACAGGGTTGGGAACACTGAAGCTTTCTTT
14,TRBJ2-7,-,-,TRBV7-6,CASSLFGGQNEQYF,TGTGCCAGCAGCTTATTCGGGGGTCAGAACGAGCAGTACTTC
15,TRBJ2-3,TRBD2,-,TRBV19,CASRISGRTTDTQYF,TGTGCCAGTAGGATTAGCGGGAGGACTACAGATACGCAGTATTTT
14,TRBJ2-7,-,-,TRBV7-7,CASSLGQGTYEQYF,TGTGCCAGCAGCTTAGGCCAGGGTACCTACGAGCAGTACTTC
14,TRBJ2-3,-,-,TRBV9,CASSVEGGADTQYF,TGTGCCAGCAGCGTAGAGGGTGGGGCAGATACGCAGTATTTT